This T cell receptor beta chain came from a study of T cell responses to AZD1222 COVID-19 vaccine. The wider study: It was second doses at about 4 or about 12 weeks that were pooled. Study-level findings and limits: Per reports, nearly half of all spike-specific TCRs target regions that are unmutated in variants. Donor demographics were predominantly white British with a female majority; clonal diversity may be underestimated. Repertoire sampling was restricted to post-peak T cell response timepoints.

Sequenced by immunoSEQ multiplex PCR; TCRdb stores in-frame clones only, minus some. The sample carries just under 95,000 clones, over 75% recorded once. The CDR3 extends over 11 amino acids. V was shortened by 7 bases and J by 1 base, with 7 bases between the two germline ends. Germline V gene sequence: CDR1 DFQATT, CDR2 SNEGSKA (reference sequence). As to this clone: Its antigen is unidentified.

The sequencing used peripheral blood, collected on day 0 of AZD1222 vaccination. The rearrangement joins TRBV20-1 to TRBJ1-1; possibly TRBD1 for D (5 bases). The receptor comes from an adult in good health. In DNA, the CDR3 is TGCAGTGGTCAGGGGAACACTGAAGCTTTCTTT. Protein sequence: CSGQGNTEAFF.